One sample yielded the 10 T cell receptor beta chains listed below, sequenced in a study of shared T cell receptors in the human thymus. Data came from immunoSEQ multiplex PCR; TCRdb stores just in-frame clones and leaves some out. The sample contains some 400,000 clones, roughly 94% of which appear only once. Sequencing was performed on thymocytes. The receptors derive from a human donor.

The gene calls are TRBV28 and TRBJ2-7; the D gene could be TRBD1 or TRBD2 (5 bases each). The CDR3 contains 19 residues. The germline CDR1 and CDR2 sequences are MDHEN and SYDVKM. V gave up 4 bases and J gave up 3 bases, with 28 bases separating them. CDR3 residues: CASSCANSLGTKIHYEQYF. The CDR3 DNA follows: TGTGCCAGCAGTTGTGCAAACTCCCTCGGGACCAAGATCCACTACGAGCAGTACTTC.

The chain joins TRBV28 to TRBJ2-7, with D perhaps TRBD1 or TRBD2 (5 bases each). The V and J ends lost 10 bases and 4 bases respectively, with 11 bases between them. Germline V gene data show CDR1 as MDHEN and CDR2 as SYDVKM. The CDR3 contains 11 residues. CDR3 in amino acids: CATGTYYEQYF. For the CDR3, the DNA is TGTGCCACCGGGACGTATTACGAGCAGTACTTC.

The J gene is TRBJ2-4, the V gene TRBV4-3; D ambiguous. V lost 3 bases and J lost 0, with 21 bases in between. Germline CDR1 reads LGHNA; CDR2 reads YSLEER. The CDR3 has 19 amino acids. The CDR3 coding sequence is TGCGCCAGCAGCCACCGAACTACCATCTCTCCTCTAGCCAAAAACATTCAGTACTTC. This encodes CASSHRTTISPLAKNIQYF.

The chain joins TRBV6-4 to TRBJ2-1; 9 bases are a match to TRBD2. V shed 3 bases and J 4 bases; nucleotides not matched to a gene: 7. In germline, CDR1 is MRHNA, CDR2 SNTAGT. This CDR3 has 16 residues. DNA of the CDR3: TGTGCCAGCAGTGATGGAAGCGGGAGGCGATACAATGAGCAGTTCTTC. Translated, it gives CASSDGSGRRYNEQFF.

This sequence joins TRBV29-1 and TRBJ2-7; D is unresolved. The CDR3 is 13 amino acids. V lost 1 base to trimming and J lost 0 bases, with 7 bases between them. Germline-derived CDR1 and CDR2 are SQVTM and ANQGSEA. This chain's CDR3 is CSVEAPDSYEQYF. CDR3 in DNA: TGCAGCGTTGAAGCGCCCGACTCCTACGAGCAGTACTTC.

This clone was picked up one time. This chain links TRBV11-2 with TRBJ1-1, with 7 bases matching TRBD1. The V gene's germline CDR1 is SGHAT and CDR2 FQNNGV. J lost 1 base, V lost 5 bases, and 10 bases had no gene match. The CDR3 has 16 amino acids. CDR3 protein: CASSSTATGRNTEAFF. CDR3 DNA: TGTGCCAGCAGCAGCACCGCGACAGGGAGGAACACTGAAGCTTTCTTT.

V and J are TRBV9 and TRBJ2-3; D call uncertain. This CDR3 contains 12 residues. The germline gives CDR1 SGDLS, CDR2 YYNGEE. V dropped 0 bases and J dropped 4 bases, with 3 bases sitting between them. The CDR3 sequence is CASSVAPDTQYF. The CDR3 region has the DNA TGTGCCAGCAGCGTAGCCCCAGATACGCAGTATTTT.

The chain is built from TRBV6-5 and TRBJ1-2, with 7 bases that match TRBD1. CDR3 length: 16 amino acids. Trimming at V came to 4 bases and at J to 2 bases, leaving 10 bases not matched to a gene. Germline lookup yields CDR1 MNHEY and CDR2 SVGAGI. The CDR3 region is CASSSSGTARNYGYTF. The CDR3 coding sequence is TGTGCCAGCAGTTCCTCCGGGACAGCCCGGAACTATGGCTACACCTTC.

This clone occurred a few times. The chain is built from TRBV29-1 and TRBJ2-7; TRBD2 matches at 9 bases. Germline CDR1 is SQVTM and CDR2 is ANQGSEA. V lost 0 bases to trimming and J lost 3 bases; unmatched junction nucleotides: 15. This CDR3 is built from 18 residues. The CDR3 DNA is TGCAGCGTTGAAGATCGCCGCTTGGGTAGCGGGAGAATCTACGAGCAGTACTTC. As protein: CSVEDRRLGSGRIYEQYF.

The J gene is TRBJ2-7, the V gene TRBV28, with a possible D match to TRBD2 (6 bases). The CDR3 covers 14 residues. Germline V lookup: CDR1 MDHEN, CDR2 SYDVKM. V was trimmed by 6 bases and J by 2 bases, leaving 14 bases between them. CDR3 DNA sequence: TGTGCCAGCAGCCCGGGACTGACACCCTACGAGCAGTACTTC. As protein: CASSPGLTPYEQYF.